This T cell receptor beta chain was obtained from a study of cytomegalovirus exposure and HLA in healthy donors. Study at large: Approximately 83 million unique TCRs from HLA-typed donors were held in an early data release. Genotyping of roughly 400 donors showed that 70% to 90% belonged to the Caucasian-associated ancestry cluster. Findings and caveats of the study: Analysis performed later found roughly 18,000 TCR beta sequences associated with HLA alleles at 0.05 false discovery rate.

This clone has just a few counts. The antigen remains undetermined. Primers: 60 Vbeta forward and 13 Jbeta reverse. Sequenced by immunoSEQ multiplex PCR; TCRdb stores in-frame clones only, minus some. The sample has about 180,000 clones, 75% to 90% seen once; the top ten hold 1%. The CDR3 covers 14 residues. The V and J ends lost 4 bases and 3 bases respectively, with 12 bases between them. Germline values: CDR1 SQVTM, CDR2 ANQGSEA. The genes are TRBV29-1 and TRBJ2-2; D is ambiguous. This receptor was identified in a boy aged 2 to 10 in good health and CMV-seronegative. The sample consisted of PBMCs. CDR3 nucleotide sequence: TGCAGCGTTGCAGAGATACTGGACACCGGGGAGCTGTTTTTT. It translates to CSVAEILDTGELFF.